Listed below are T cell receptor beta chains from one sample, sequenced in a study of PD-1 blockade in classical Hodgkin lymphoma. Repertoires were generated with immunoSEQ multiplex PCR, while TCRdb's copy carries only in-frame clones and drops some. The sample shows about 9,700 clones, 60% to 80% of them seen only once. Source: CD4+ T cells from blood, taken at baseline. All receptors derive from a human donor with classical Hodgkin lymphoma. Both conserved end residues are part of each CDR3. Each record gives: V gene, J gene, CDR3 protein.

>TRBV7-9|TRBJ2-3
CASSLVRGDSSTDTQYF
>TRBV7-7|TRBJ2-7
CASSVGQSSYEQYF
>TRBV10-3|TRBJ1-5
CAISRDNNQPQHF
>TRBV15|TRBJ2-3
CATSRDPILAGETDTQYF
>TRBV28|TRBJ2-5
CASSPGSTVAGTQYF
>TRBV19|TRBJ1-5
CASSIDFRGRAFNQPQHF
>TRBV5-1|TRBJ1-6
CASSLGGLNSPLHF
>TRBV7-7|TRBJ2-3
CASSLADLDTQYF
>TRBV11-2|TRBJ2-1
CASSLAPGQAPRNEQFF
>TRBV4-1|TRBJ2-4
CASSLGQGRNIQYF
>TRBV30|TRBJ1-2
CACQNGQGAFGYTF
>TRBV5-1|TRBJ2-7
CASSLRGLEQYF
>TRBV27|TRBJ1-4
CASSLWGGTNEKLFF
>TRBV5-1|TRBJ2-7
CASSPQGGASEQYF
>TRBV6-1|TRBJ1-1
CASSSEGGRGTEAFF
>TRBV10-3|TRBJ2-7
CAISDSGGLYEQYF
>TRBV5-6|TRBJ2-3
CASSPTGTDTQYF
>TRBV27|TRBJ1-1
CASSQYRGTEAFF
>TRBV27|TRBJ2-1
CASSSTPSPSGNNEQFF
>TRBV14|TRBJ1-1
CASSQGTGYWTEAFF
>TRBV7-9|NA
CASSFGPSFSYEQYF
>TRBV30|TRBJ2-7
CAWSRGGSGKEQYF
>TRBV28|TRBJ2-7
CASSLLAGLYEQYF
>TRBV5-1|TRBJ2-6
CASSFSPGTASGANVLTF
>TRBV2|TRBJ2-4
CASSMTSRGSNIQYF
>TRBV6-5|TRBJ2-3
CASSYRKPDTDTQYF
>TRBV5-6|TRBJ1-1
CASRPGQWDTEAFF
>TRBV19|TRBJ1-5
CASSMVGRAGTNQPQHF
>TRBV19|TRBJ2-1
CASSIPGQGARNEQFF
>TRBV6-1|TRBJ2-3
CASTVSGRAVSQYF
>TRBV5-8|TRBJ2-7
CASSLWTSYEQYF
>TRBV6-5|TRBJ2-5
CASSRAPGQGATQYF
>TRBV7-2|TRBJ2-7
CASSPGGAGDYEQYF
>TRBV28|TRBJ1-3
CASSPPGGGGNTIYF
>TRBV5-6|TRBJ2-4
CASSGEAGIQYF
>TRBV6-5|TRBJ2-7
CASRRGSLYEQYF
>TRBV13|TRBJ1-1
CASSGVQGASWTEAFF
>TRBV4-1|TRBJ2-5
CASSQDRGGDQETQYF
>TRBV5-1|TRBJ2-7
CASPTYEQYF
>TRBV6-5|TRBJ2-2
CASSLFSGVGTGELFF
>TRBV13|TRBJ1-3
CASSRGVGGFSGNTIYF
>TRBV29-1|TRBJ2-5
CSVSTVDGETQYF
>TRBV2|TRBJ1-1
CASIAGLEAFF
>TRBV18|TRBJ1-1
CASSPSTQSNTEAFF
>TRBV18|TRBJ2-3
CASSQSMAGSTDTQYF
>TRBV5-1|TRBJ2-1
CASSLADSGANNEQFF
>TRBV5-2|TRBJ1-6
CASSLGQPNSPLHF
>TRBV10-1|TRBJ2-1
CASSENLGAEQFF
>TRBV30|TRBJ2-7
CAWTRTGGYEQYF
>TRBV27|TRBJ2-4
CASSLSRAGNIQYF
>TRBV4-1|TRBJ1-4
CASGQGPGQINEKLFF
>TRBV5-4|TRBJ2-3
CASRPGQGYTDTQYF
>TRBV7-2|TRBJ2-1
CASSFDRVSGSEQFF
>TRBV5-1|TRBJ2-7
CASSLGGTTLNEQYF
>TRBV5-1|TRBJ1-1
CASKVDAGDSTEAFF
>TRBV6-1|TRBJ2-1
CASSLDYYEQFF
>TRBV5-1|TRBJ1-4
CASSLAPPGANEKLFF
>TRBV4-1|TRBJ2-7
CASSQVGLAASSYEQYF
>TRBV18|TRBJ2-7
CASSPPGQRSYEQYF
>TRBV4-2|TRBJ1-3
CASSTRQGISGNTIYF